This T cell receptor beta chain was identified in a study of blood T cells in healthy people across ages. V was pared by 2 bases and J by 9 bases, with 16 bases between. The germline V gene encodes CDR1 SQVTM and CDR2 ANQGSEA. The CDR3 is made up of 13 amino acids. Next came a second PCR, run for about 7 to 12 cycles, which used a sample-barcoded 5' primer along with a J-beta primer mix. Each cDNA molecule carried a tag from a template-switch adaptor that contained 12 random nucleotides. Each single sample gave us at least 3 million CDR3-containing paired-end reads. TCRdb reprocessed the 5' RACE reads with MiXCR, giving one entry per CDR3 protein. The sample includes about 900,000 distinct CDR3 sequences, around two thirds of them seen just once.

Source material: blood. The sequence derives from a man younger than 40 in good health. The chain uses TRBV29-1 and TRBJ2-5; tentatively, D is TRBD2 (6 bases). The CDR3 loop is CSVEKSPGGAQYF. CDR3 nucleotide sequence: TGCAGCGTTGAAAAGTCGCCCGGCGGGGCCCAGTACTTC.